These T cell receptor beta chains were read from a single sample in a study of post-analysis software for immune sequencing data. Using its own MiXCR run on the PCR reads, TCRdb lists one record per CDR3 protein. This sample has 700,000 to 800,000 distinct CDR3 sequences, with 30% found just once. Sequenced input: blood. The receptors come from a girl aged 10-17 years with multiple sclerosis. CDR3s include the opening cysteine and the closing phenylalanine or tryptophan. The D gene is left open where the match is weak. The size field is filled for only some rows; it gives once, few, many or a size class.

>TRBJ2-1|TRBV6-6|NA|few
CASMTPSSYNEQFF
TGTGCCAGCATGACCCCTAGCTCCTACAATGAGCAGTTCTTC
>TRBJ2-3|TRBV12-3/TRBV12-4|NA|NA
CARVSTDTQYF
TGTGCCAGAGTGTCAACAGATACGCAGTATTTT
>TRBJ2-7|TRBV20-1|TRBD2|many
CSARDRVAGHTTYEQYF
TGCAGTGCTAGAGATCGGGTAGCGGGGCATACCACCTACGAGCAGTACTTC
>TRBJ1-1|TRBV20-1|NA|NA
CSAGRSGLNTEAFF
TGCAGTGCTGGGAGGTCTGGTCTGAACACTGAAGCTTTCTTT
>TRBJ1-1|TRBV3-1|NA|few
CASSHRRQRNTEAFF
TGTGCCAGCAGCCACCGACGACAGAGGAACACTGAAGCTTTCTTT
>TRBJ1-2|TRBV20-1|NA|NA
CSASSGTSNYGYTF
TGCAGTGCTAGTTCCGGGACAAGCAACTATGGCTACACCTTC
>TRBJ2-7|TRBV7-2|TRBD2|few
CASSQTSGSTYEQYF
TGTGCCAGCAGCCAGACTAGCGGGAGTACCTACGAGCAGTACTTC
>TRBJ2-7|TRBV29-1|TRBD1|many
CSVRQGSSYEQYF
TGCAGTGTTCGACAGGGGAGCTCCTACGAGCAGTACTTC
>TRBJ2-1|TRBV6-1|NA|few
CASRGRLVWDEQFF
TGTGCCAGCAGAGGCCGGCTTGTTTGGGATGAGCAGTTCTTC
>TRBJ2-3|TRBV5-1|NA|few
CASSDSTPSTDTQYF
TGCGCCAGCAGTGACTCCACACCCAGCACAGATACGCAGTATTTT
>TRBJ2-1|TRBV6-5|TRBD2|NA
CASTITSGLAGNEQFF
TGTGCCAGCACCATAACGAGCGGCCTAGCGGGCAATGAGCAGTTCTTC
>TRBJ2-4|TRBV6-6|NA|NA
CASTSDGAKNIQYF
TGTGCCAGCACTTCCGATGGGGCAAAAAACATTCAGTACTTC
>TRBJ2-7|TRBV27|NA|NA
CASSPTGSSYEQYF
TGTGCCAGCAGTCCGACCGGGTCTTCCTACGAGCAGTACTTC
>TRBJ1-2|TRBV12-3/TRBV12-4|NA|few
CASSLADRDLYGYTF
TGTGCCAGCAGTTTAGCCGATAGGGACCTCTATGGCTACACCTTC
>TRBJ2-7|TRBV15|TRBD1|few
CATSPTGNEQYF
TGTGCCACCAGCCCGACAGGGAACGAGCAGTACTTC
>TRBJ2-1|TRBV28|NA|few
CASTHGGDIPRGFF
TGTGCCAGCACCCATGGGGGGGACATCCCGAGAGGGTTCTTC
>TRBJ1-1|TRBV25-1|NA|few
CASSAVAGMNTEAFF
TGTGCCAGCAGTGCCGTGGCAGGTATGAACACTGAAGCTTTCTTT
>TRBJ1-1|TRBV28|TRBD1|NA
CASKTQGAGTEAFF
TGTGCCAGCAAGACACAGGGGGCAGGCACTGAAGCTTTCTTT
>TRBJ1-2|TRBV20-1|TRBD1|NA
CSAPRDRNYGYTF
TGCAGTGCTCCACGGGACAGGAACTATGGCTACACCTTC
>TRBJ1-2|TRBV12-3/TRBV12-4|NA|few
CASSLRPIYGYTF
TGTGCCAGCAGTTTACGTCCCATCTATGGCTACACCTTC
>TRBJ2-3|TRBV10-3|TRBD1|few
CAIRPGGGDTQYF
TGTGCCATCAGACCAGGGGGCGGAGATACGCAGTATTTT
>TRBJ1-1|TRBV7-2|NA|NA
CASSLTWPGAFF
TGTGCCAGCAGCTTAACTTGGCCCGGGGCTTTCTTT
>TRBJ1-1|TRBV6-5|NA|once
CASSYSNTGNTEAFF
TGTGCCAGCAGTTACTCCAACACCGGGAACACTGAAGCTTTCTTT
>TRBJ2-3|TRBV4-3|TRBD2|few
CASSQEGTSGASTQYF
TGCGCCAGCAGCCAAGAGGGCACTAGCGGTGCAAGTACGCAGTATTTT
>TRBJ2-7|TRBV3-1|NA|few
CASSHGASYEQYF
TGTGCCAGCAGCCACGGGGCGAGCTACGAGCAGTACTTC
>TRBJ2-6|TRBV6-1|NA|NA
CASSEQPWDSGANVLTF
TGTGCCAGCAGTGAACAGCCCTGGGACTCTGGGGCCAACGTCCTGACTTTC
>TRBJ2-3|TRBV12-5|TRBD2|few
CASATGTSASDTQYF
TGTGCTAGTGCCACCGGGACTAGCGCATCAGATACGCAGTATTTT
>TRBJ2-7|TRBV7-9|TRBD1|few
CASSLSPGQGPYEQYF
TGTGCCAGCAGCCTATCCCCGGGACAGGGTCCCTACGAGCAGTACTTC
>TRBJ2-5|TRBV2|NA|few
CASRPHNRAQETQYF
TGTGCCAGCAGACCGCATAACAGGGCTCAAGAGACCCAGTACTTC
>TRBJ2-5|TRBV20-1|NA|few
CSARGAGPQVETQYF
TGCAGTGCTAGGGGAGCGGGCCCCCAAGTTGAGACCCAGTACTTC
>TRBJ1-2|TRBV2|NA|few
CASSVGDYGYTF
TGTGCCAGCAGTGTAGGTGACTATGGCTACACCTTC
>TRBJ2-1|TRBV20-1|TRBD2|NA
CSATWVGTSYNEQFF
TGCAGTGCTACCTGGGTCGGGACTAGCTACAATGAGCAGTTCTTC
>TRBJ2-5|TRBV29-1|NA|few
CSVDRAQETQYF
TGCAGCGTTGACAGGGCCCAAGAGACCCAGTACTTC
>TRBJ1-1|TRBV20-1|NA|NA
CSARSGGSTEAFF
TGCAGTGCCAGATCCGGGGGATCCACTGAAGCTTTCTTT
>TRBJ1-1|TRBV29-1|TRBD1|NA
CSVLTGTGTGAFF
TGCAGCGTGCTAACCGGGACAGGCACTGGAGCTTTCTTT
>TRBJ2-5|TRBV6-5|NA|few
CASKEIGPKETQYF
TGTGCCAGCAAAGAGATAGGCCCTAAAGAGACCCAGTACTTC
>TRBJ2-7|TRBV20-1|NA|NA
CSATAGPAYEQYF
TGCAGTGCTACTGCGGGACCTGCCTACGAGCAGTACTTC
>TRBJ2-5|TRBV7-7|NA|NA
CASSLIGVETETQYF
TGTGCCAGCAGCTTAATAGGGGTAGAGACGGAGACCCAGTACTTC
>TRBJ2-1|TRBV20-1|TRBD2|few
CSAGHSGGQFF
TGCAGTGCCGGCCACTCGGGAGGGCAGTTCTTC
>TRBJ2-7|TRBV6-2/TRBV6-3|TRBD2|NA
CASSYRAGDSYEQYF
TGTGCCAGCAGTTACCGAGCGGGGGACTCCTACGAGCAGTACTTC
>TRBJ1-1|TRBV29-1|NA|few
CGVEDRTDLEAFF
TGCGGCGTTGAAGACAGGACAGATCTTGAAGCTTTCTTT
>TRBJ1-1|TRBV5-1|NA|NA
CASSSRRYNTEAFF
TGCGCCAGCAGCTCTCGTCGGTACAACACTGAAGCTTTCTTT
>TRBJ2-7|TRBV4-3|NA|few
CASSQDRVGGEQYF
TGCGCCAGCAGCCAAGATAGGGTCGGAGGCGAGCAGTACTTC
>TRBJ2-4|TRBV10-3|TRBD2|NA
CAITSGRSRQYF
TGTGCCATCACAAGCGGGAGATCCAGACAGTACTTC
>TRBJ2-3|TRBV28|NA|few
CASSFQSEGLTDTQYF
TGTGCCAGCAGTTTCCAGTCGGAGGGACTCACAGATACGCAGTATTTT
>TRBJ2-7|TRBV5-1|NA|NA
CASSVGGFTYNEQYF
TGCGCCAGCAGCGTTGGAGGTTTTACCTACAATGAGCAGTACTTC
>TRBJ1-2|TRBV27|NA|NA
CASKKTGREGYTF
TGTGCCAGCAAAAAAACAGGGAGGGAAGGCTACACCTTC
>TRBJ2-1|TRBV10-3|TRBD2|NA
CAISAVRGGNNEQFF
TGTGCCATCAGTGCGGTGCGGGGGGGGAACAATGAGCAGTTCTTC
>TRBJ1-4|TRBV6-6|TRBD1|few
CASSIPGRGNEKLFF
TGTGCCAGCAGTATTCCGGGCAGGGGGAATGAAAAACTGTTTTTT
>TRBJ2-3|TRBV12-3/TRBV12-4|TRBD1|NA
CASSGGQGTDAQYF
TGTGCCAGCAGTGGAGGACAGGGGACAGATGCGCAGTATTTT
>TRBJ2-6|TRBV11-2|NA|NA
CASSPRQPRGANVLTF
TGTGCCAGCAGCCCCCGACAGCCCCGGGGGGCCAACGTCCTGACTTTC
>TRBJ1-2|TRBV20-1|TRBD1|NA
CSGWTGGAYGYTF
TGCAGTGGGTGGACAGGGGGCGCCTATGGCTACACCTTC
>TRBJ2-4|TRBV3-1|NA|NA
CASSPDSDGPKNIQYF
TGTGCCAGTTCCCCGGACAGTGATGGGCCCAAAAACATTCAGTACTTC
>TRBJ1-5|TRBV6-6|NA|NA
CASSYLLESNQPQHF
TGTGCCAGCAGTTATTTGTTAGAAAGCAATCAGCCCCAGCATTTT
>TRBJ2-3|TRBV5-1|TRBD2|once
CASSFGGAGDTQYF
TGCGCCAGCAGCTTCGGGGGGGCCGGGGATACGCAGTATTTT
>TRBJ1-2|TRBV5-6|NA|NA
CASSQQGYGYTF
TGTGCCAGCAGCCAACAGGGATATGGCTACACCTTC
>TRBJ2-1|TRBV11-2|NA|NA
CASSLERGRAVRETQFF
TGTGCCAGCAGCTTAGAACGCGGTAGGGCCGTACGTGAGACCCAGTTCTTC
>TRBJ1-6|TRBV6-5|TRBD1|few
CASTLQGRPNNSPLHF
TGTGCCAGCACCCTACAGGGGCGACCTAATAATTCACCCCTCCACTTT